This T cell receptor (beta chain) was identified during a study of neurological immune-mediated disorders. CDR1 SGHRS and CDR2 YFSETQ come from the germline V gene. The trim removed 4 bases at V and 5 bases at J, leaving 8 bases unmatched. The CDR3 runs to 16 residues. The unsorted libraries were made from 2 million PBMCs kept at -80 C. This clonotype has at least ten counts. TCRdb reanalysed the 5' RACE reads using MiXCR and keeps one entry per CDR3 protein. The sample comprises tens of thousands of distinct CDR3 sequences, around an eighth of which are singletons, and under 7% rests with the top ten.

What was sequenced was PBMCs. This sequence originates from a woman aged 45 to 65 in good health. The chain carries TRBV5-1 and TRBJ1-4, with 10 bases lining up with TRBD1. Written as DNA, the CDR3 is TGCGCCAGCAGCATTCGTCCGGGACAGGGGAATGAAAAACTGTTTTTT. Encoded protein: CASSIRPGQGNEKLFF.